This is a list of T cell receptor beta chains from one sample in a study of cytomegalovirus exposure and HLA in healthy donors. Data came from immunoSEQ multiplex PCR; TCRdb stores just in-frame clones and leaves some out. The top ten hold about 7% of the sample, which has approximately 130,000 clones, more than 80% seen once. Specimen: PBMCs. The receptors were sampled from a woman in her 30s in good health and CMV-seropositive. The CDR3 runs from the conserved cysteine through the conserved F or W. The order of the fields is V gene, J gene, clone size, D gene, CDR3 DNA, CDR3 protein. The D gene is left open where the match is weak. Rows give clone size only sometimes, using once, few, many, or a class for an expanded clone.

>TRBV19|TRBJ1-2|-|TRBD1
TGTGCCAGTAGTTCCTGGGACAGCTCCTATGGCTACACCTTC
CASSSWDSSYGYTF
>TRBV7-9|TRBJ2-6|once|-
TGTGCCAGCAGCTTAGCGCGGGCAGTCTCTGGGGCCAACGTCCTGACTTTC
CASSLARAVSGANVLTF
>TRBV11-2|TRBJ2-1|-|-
TGTGCCAGCAGCTTAGTCCCAGGGTATAGCTCCTACAATGAGCAGTTCTTC
CASSLVPGYSSYNEQFF
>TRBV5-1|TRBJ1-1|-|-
TGCGCCAGCAGCTCTCAGGGGATAGGGACTGAAGCTTTCTTT
CASSSQGIGTEAFF
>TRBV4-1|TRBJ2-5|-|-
TGCGCCAGCAGCCAAGCGCGGTTAGAGACCCAGTACTTC
CASSQARLETQYF
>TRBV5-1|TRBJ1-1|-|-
TGCGCCAGCAGCTCCTCGGACATCCCGCGGGGGAACACTGAAGCTTTCTTT
CASSSSDIPRGNTEAFF
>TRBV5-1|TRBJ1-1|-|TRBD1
TGCGCCAGCAGGGGAACAGGGGGGTACACTGAAGCTTTCTTT
CASRGTGGYTEAFF
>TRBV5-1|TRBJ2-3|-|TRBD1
TGCGCCAGCAGCTTGGCCGGCGGGACAGGGGGCGCAGATACGCAGTATTTT
CASSLAGGTGGADTQYF
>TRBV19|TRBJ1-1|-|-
TGTGCCAGTAGTAGAGACGGGGGGAACACTGAAGCTTTCTTT
CASSRDGGNTEAFF
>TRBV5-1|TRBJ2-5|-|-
TGCGCCAGCAGCTTGGAAGGGAGGGGGTTTGAGCAGTACTTC
CASSLEGRGFEQYF
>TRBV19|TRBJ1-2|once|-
TGTGCCAGTACCCCCCGTGGAGGGGCGAACTATGGCTACACCTTC
CASTPRGGANYGYTF
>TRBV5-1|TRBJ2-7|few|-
TGCGCCAGCAGCATCCGGGACAAGTCCTACGAGCAGTACTTC
CASSIRDKSYEQYF
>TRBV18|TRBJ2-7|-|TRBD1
TGTGCCAGCTCACCACCGGACAGGGAAGGAGGCCACGAGCAGTACTTC
CASSPPDREGGHEQYF
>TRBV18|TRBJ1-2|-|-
TGTGCCAGCTCACCAGTATCCAGCGACTATGGCTACACCTTC
CASSPVSSDYGYTF
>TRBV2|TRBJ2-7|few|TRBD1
TGTGCCAGCAGTGAGGGACAGAGGGGTCCCTACGAGCAGTACTTC
CASSEGQRGPYEQYF
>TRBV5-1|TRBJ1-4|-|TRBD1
TGCGCCAGCAGCTTGAAGGGGGCGCCTGATGAAAAACTGTTTTTT
CASSLKGAPDEKLFF
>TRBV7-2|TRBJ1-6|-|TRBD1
TGTGCCAGCAGCTACGGGGGACAGGGGGCTTCACCCCTCCACTTT
CASSYGGQGASPLHF
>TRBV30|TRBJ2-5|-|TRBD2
TGTGCCTGGGCACCTAGCGGGTTCCAAGAGACCCAGTACTTC
CAWAPSGFQETQYF
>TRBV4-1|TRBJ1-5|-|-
TGCGCCAGCAGCCTACTCTATAGCAATCAGCCCCAGCATTTT
CASSLLYSNQPQHF
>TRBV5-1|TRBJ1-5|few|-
TGCGCCAGCAGCTTGGCAGGGGGCAATCAGCCCCAGCATTTT
CASSLAGGNQPQHF
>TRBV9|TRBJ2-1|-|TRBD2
TGTGCCAGCAGCGTAGCACTAGCGGATTACAATGAGCAGTTCTTC
CASSVALADYNEQFF
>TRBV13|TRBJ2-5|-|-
TGTGCCAGCAGCTTCCCGGGCGGGGAGACCCAGTACTTC
CASSFPGGETQYF
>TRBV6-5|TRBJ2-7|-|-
TGTGCCAGCAGCCCGGGGTCACCTACAAGCTACGAGCAGTACTTC
CASSPGSPTSYEQYF
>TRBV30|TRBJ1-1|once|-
TGTGCCTGGAGGGGGCTTCCGAACACTGAAGCTTTCTTT
CAWRGLPNTEAFF
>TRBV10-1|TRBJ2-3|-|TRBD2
TGCGCCAGCAGTGGGACTAGCGGGAGCACAGATACGCAGTATTTT
CASSGTSGSTDTQYF
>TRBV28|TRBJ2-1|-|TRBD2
TGTGCCAGCCACCCACACCGCGGGAGCTCCTACAATGAGCAGTTCTTC
CASHPHRGSSYNEQFF
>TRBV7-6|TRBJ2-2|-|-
TGTGCCAGCAGCTTAGCGGTATTAGCGGCCACCGGGGAGCTGTTTTTT
CASSLAVLAATGELFF
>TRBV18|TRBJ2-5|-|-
TGTGCCAGCTCACCCCCTTCCCAAGAGACCCAGTACTTC
CASSPPSQETQYF
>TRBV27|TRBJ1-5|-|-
TGTGCCAGCAGTTTGGAGTACCATCAGCCCCAGCATTTT
CASSLEYHQPQHF
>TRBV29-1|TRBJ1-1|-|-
TGCAGCGTTGAAGATAGGGGGACCACTGAAGCTTTCTTT
CSVEDRGTTEAFF
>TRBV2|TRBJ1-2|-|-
TGTGCCAGCAGTGAGGGGGAGGTGTACTATGGCTACACCTTC
CASSEGEVYYGYTF
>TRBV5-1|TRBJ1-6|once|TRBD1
TGCGCCAGCAGCTTGGACCAGGGGGGAAATTCACCCCTCCACTTT
CASSLDQGGNSPLHF
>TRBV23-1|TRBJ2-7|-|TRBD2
TGCGCTAAGGAGGGGGAGACTAGCGGGAGGAACTACGAGCAGTACTTC
CAKEGETSGRNYEQYF
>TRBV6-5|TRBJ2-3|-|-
TGTGCCAGCAGTTGGTTAGGTGCGGGACGGGTAGATACGCAGTATTTT
CASSWLGAGRVDTQYF
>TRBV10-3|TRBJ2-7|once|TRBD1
TGTGCCGCCCTCCCTGGGACAGGGAAGGTCCACGAGCAGTACTTC
CAALPGTGKVHEQYF
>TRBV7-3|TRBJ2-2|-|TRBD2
TGTGCCAGCAGACAAACTAGCGCAACGAACACCGGGGAGCTGTTTTTT
CASRQTSATNTGELFF
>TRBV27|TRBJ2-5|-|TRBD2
TGTGCCAGCAGTTCACTAGCGGGAGTTGGGACCCAGTACTTC
CASSSLAGVGTQYF
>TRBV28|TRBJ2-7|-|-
TGTGCCAGCAGGGACTCTACGAGAGCCTACGAGCAGTACTTC
CASRDSTRAYEQYF
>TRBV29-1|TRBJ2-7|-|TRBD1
TGCAGCGTTAGGGGACAGCCTTCCTACGAGCAGTACTTC
CSVRGQPSYEQYF
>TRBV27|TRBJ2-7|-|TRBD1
TGTGCCAGCAGTCAGGGGGCCTCCTACGAGCAGTACTTC
CASSQGASYEQYF
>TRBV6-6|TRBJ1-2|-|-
TGTGCCAGCAGTTACTCTTTTTCAGGAGGCTACACCTTC
CASSYSFSGGYTF
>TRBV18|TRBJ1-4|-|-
TGTGCCAGGTCAACCGGGTCTTTGGAAAAACTGTTTTTT
CARSTGSLEKLFF